This T cell receptor beta chain derives from a study of shared clonotypes between healthy human individuals. TCRdb's table, derived via immunoSEQ multiplex PCR, lists solely in-frame clones and lacks some. The sample records 450,000 to 500,000 clones, over 70% being singletons. Caucasian adults living in Nashville, Tennessee, provided all samples. V lost 3 bases, J lost 8 bases, and 16 bases lay in between. The germline gives CDR1 MGHRA, CDR2 YSYEKL. The CDR3 extends over 14 amino acids. In the case of this clone: The antigen remains undetermined.

Study observations and caveats: The diversity represented, both genetic and in exposure history, was limited by few donors.

The chain has TRBV4-1 and TRBJ1-2; D is uncertain. The sample was PBMCs. This sequence was found in a woman in her forties in good health. Some clones in this sample may be carry-over from other donors' samples. The CDR3 protein is CASSHISGAEGYTF. The CDR3 DNA follows: TGCGCCAGCAGCCACATCAGTGGCGCAGAAGGCTACACCTTC.